This T cell receptor (beta chain) derives from a study of T cell changes during pregnancy in multiple sclerosis. TCRdb keeps only in-frame clones here, not all; method: immunoSEQ multiplex PCR. Of 40,000 or so clones in the sample, 80% to 95% were seen once. This sequence originates from a female donor with multiple sclerosis, enrolled in a pregnancy study. The sample in question was CD8+ T cells from peripheral blood mononuclear cells, obtained before pregnancy.

CDR3: CASREEGNEKLFF. The CDR3 DNA follows: TGTGCCAGCAGAGAAGAGGGAAATGAAAAACTGTTTTTT. The chain carries TRBV28 and TRBJ1-4; no firm D call. The CDR3 is 13 amino acids. Germline V gene sequence: CDR1 MDHEN, CDR2 SYDVKM. The ends were cut back, 6 bases at V and 5 bases at J, with 10 bases in the middle.